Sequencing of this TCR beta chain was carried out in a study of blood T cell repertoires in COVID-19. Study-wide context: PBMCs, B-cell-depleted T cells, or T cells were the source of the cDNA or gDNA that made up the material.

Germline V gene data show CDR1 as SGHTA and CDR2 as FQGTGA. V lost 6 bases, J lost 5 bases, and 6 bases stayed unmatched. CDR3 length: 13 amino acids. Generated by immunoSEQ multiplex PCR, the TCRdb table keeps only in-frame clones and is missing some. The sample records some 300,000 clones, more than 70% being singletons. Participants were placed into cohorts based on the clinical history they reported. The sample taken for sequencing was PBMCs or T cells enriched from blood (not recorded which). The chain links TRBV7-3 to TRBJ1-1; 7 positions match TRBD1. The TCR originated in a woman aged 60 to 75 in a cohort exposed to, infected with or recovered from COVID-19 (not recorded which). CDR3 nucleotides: TGTGCCAGCAGGGCGACAGGGTGGACTGAAGCTTTCTTT. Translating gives CASRATGWTEAFF.